Listed here are 20 T cell receptor beta chains from one sample, sequenced in a study of blood T cell repertoires in COVID-19. The data were produced by immunoSEQ multiplex PCR, yet TCRdb's version contains in-frame clones alone and is incomplete. The table records around 250,000 clones, about 89% of them present only once. Sequencing input: peripheral blood. The source is a woman aged 60-75 years who had recovered from COVID-19.

The chain uses TRBV6-4 and TRBJ2-7; the D gene is possibly TRBD1 (6 bases). Trimming removed 4 bases from V and 7 bases from J, with 14 bases in between. Germline values: CDR1 MRHNA, CDR2 SNTAGT. The CDR3 is 13 amino acids. CDR3 DNA: TGTGCCAGCAGTGCCTTACAGGGATCGGAGCAGTACTTC. This gives the protein CASSALQGSEQYF.

This chain connects TRBV5-5 to TRBJ2-5; 9 nucleotides agree with TRBD1. CDR3 length: 14 residues. The V gene's germline CDR1 is SGHKS and CDR2 YYEKEE (reference sequence). J was trimmed by 5 bases and V by 3 bases; bases with no gene match: 5. DNA for the CDR3: TGTGCCAGCAGCTGGGACAGGGCTCGGGAGACCCAGTACTTC. Its protein is CASSWDRARETQYF. The full variable domain, its missing parts supplied by reference TRBV5-5 and TRBJ2-5, is DAGVTQSPTHLIKTRGQQVTLRCSPISGHKSVSWYQQVLGQGPQFIFQYYEKEERGRGNFPDRFSARQFPNYSSELNVNALLLGDSALYLCASSWDRARETQYFGPGTRLLVL.

The chain links TRBV5-5 to TRBJ2-7, with 9 positions matching TRBD1. CDR3 length equals 14 residues. The ends lost 2 bases at V and 5 bases at J; junction bases unmatched: 5. Germline values: CDR1 SGHKS, CDR2 YYEKEE (reference sequence). CDR3 sequence: CASSLVGQGNEQYF. The CDR3 coding sequence is TGTGCCAGCAGCTTAGTCGGACAGGGGAACGAGCAGTACTTC.

This chain uses TRBV27 with TRBJ1-2; 10 positions agree with TRBD1. In germline, CDR1 is MNHEY, CDR2 SMNVEV (reference sequence). This CDR3 is built from 13 residues. With V trimmed by 6 bases and J by 7 bases, 5 bases remained unmatched. Written as DNA, the CDR3 is TGTGCCAGCAGCTTCCGGGACAGGGGTGGCTACACCTTC. Amino acid sequence: CASSFRDRGGYTF.

This sequence joins TRBV12-3 or TRBV12-4 and TRBJ2-3, with a tentative D call TRBD1 (6 bases). V was pared by 6 bases and J by 4 bases, with 11 bases between. This CDR3 comprises 13 residues. The CDR3 sequence: CASSQDSPDTQYF. The CDR3 DNA reads as TGTGCCAGCAGCCAGGACAGTCCAGATACGCAGTATTTT.

This chain uses TRBV9 with TRBJ1-3; no reliable D call. V lost 0 bases and J 0 bases, leaving 7 bases between the germline ends. Germline loops: CDR1 SGDLS, CDR2 YYNGEE. The CDR3 length is 15 residues. CDR3 sequence (DNA): TGTGCCAGCAGCGTAGAAATGAGCTCTGGAAACACCATATATTTT. As protein: CASSVEMSSGNTIYF. The whole variable domain, remainder taken from reference TRBV9 and TRBJ1-3, is DSGVTQTPKHLITATGQRVTLRCSPRSGDLSVYWYQQSLDQGLQFLIQYYNGEERAKGNILERFSAQQFPDLHSELNLSSLELGDSALYFCASSVEMSSGNTIYFGEGSWLTVV.

The CDR3, as DNA: TGTGCCAGCAGTGAACCAGTGAACACTGAAGCTTTCTTT. As protein: CASSEPVNTEAFF. The chain couples TRBV2 to TRBJ1-1; D remains unclear. CDR3 length: 13 amino acids. V lost 2 bases and J 0 bases, leaving 4 bases between the germline ends. Germline V gene data show CDR1 as SNHLY and CDR2 as FYNNEI.

The chain combines TRBV12-3 or TRBV12-4 with TRBJ2-1; D gene ambiguous. Trimming took 1 base from V and 6 from J, leaving 7 bases between them. The length of the CDR3 is 13 residues. Here the CDR3 reads CASSLGTGNEQFF. The CDR3 DNA sequence: TGTGCCAGCAGTTTAGGCACGGGCAATGAGCAGTTCTTC.

The rearrangement uses TRBV7-2 and TRBJ2-1; possibly TRBD1 for D (6 bases). Looked up from germline, CDR1 is SGHTA and CDR2 is FQGNSA. Trimming shortened V by 5 bases and J by 2 bases, and 19 bases separated the two germline ends. This CDR3 has 17 residues. CDR3 sequence (DNA): TGTGCCAGCAGCCAATCCGGAGTGGACAGACCCTACAATGAGCAGTTCTTC. The encoded protein is CASSQSGVDRPYNEQFF.

The rearrangement uses TRBV5-5 and TRBJ1-1; 12 bases fit TRBD1. Trimming at V came to 2 bases and at J to 3 bases, leaving 8 bases not matched to a gene. CDR3 length: 17 amino acids. The germline gives CDR1 SGHKS, CDR2 YYEKEE (reference sequence). CDR3 residues: CASSFGTGGTWDTEAFF. The CDR3 DNA follows: TGTGCCAGCAGCTTCGGGACAGGGGGCACTTGGGACACTGAAGCTTTCTTT.

The rearrangement joins TRBV2 to TRBJ1-5; 11 bases align to TRBD1. The CDR3 loop spans 18 amino acids. CDR1 and CDR2 from the germline V gene are SNHLY and FYNNEI. Germline trimming cut 5 bases from V and 6 bases from J; bases unmatched to any gene: 15. The CDR3 region has the DNA TGTGCCAGCAGTTGGACAGGGGGCGCGATTTTCTCCGGTCAGCCCCAGCATTTT. This codes for CASSWTGGAIFSGQPQHF. Full variable domain (remainder filled in from reference TRBV2 and TRBJ1-5): EPEVTQTPSHQVTQMGQEVILRCVPISNHLYFYWYRQILGQKVEFLVSFYNNEISEKSEIFDDQFSVERPDGSNFTLKIRSTKLEDSAMYFCASSWTGGAIFSGQPQHFGDGTRLSIL.

The chain carries TRBV7-6 and TRBJ2-5, with a tentative D call TRBD1 (5 bases). The CDR3 sequence is 12 residues long. V lost 1 base, J lost 9 bases, and 9 bases lay in between. Germline lookup yields CDR1 SGHVS and CDR2 FNYEAQ. DNA for the CDR3: TGTGCCAGCAGCTTAGTGGGGCCGGCCCAGTACTTC. This encodes CASSLVGPAQYF.

The chain joins TRBV18 to TRBJ2-1; TRBD1 matches 11 bases. Germline CDR1 reads KGHSH; CDR2 reads LQKENI. V shed 0 bases, J shed 3 bases, and the junction held 1 base outside the gene matches. This CDR3 contains 16 residues. For the CDR3, the DNA is TGTGCCAGCTCACCACCTGGGACAGGGGGCTACAATGAGCAGTTCTTC. Its translation: CASSPPGTGGYNEQFF.

The V call is TRBV6-1, the J call TRBJ2-7; D unresolved. V was clipped by 0 bases and J by 6 bases, with 6 bases between them. The CDR3 runs 12 residues. Germline values: CDR1 MNHNS, CDR2 SASEGT. CDR3 in DNA: TGTGCCAGCAGTGAAGCTGGGCCCGAGCAGTACTTC. It translates to CASSEAGPEQYF.

This chain uses TRBV7-9 with TRBJ1-2; 8 nucleotides line up with TRBD1. Trimming cost V 6 bases and J 4 bases; bases outside gene matches: 7. The CDR3 consists of 14 residues. Germline V gene sequence: CDR1 SEHNR, CDR2 FQNEAQ (reference sequence). DNA of the CDR3: TGTGCCAGCAGACACACAGGGGGGATCTATGGCTACACCTTC. Translating gives CASRHTGGIYGYTF.

The CDR3 sequence: CAISPREGGHEQYF. The CDR3 DNA reads as TGTGCCATCAGTCCCCGGGAGGGTGGGCACGAGCAGTACTTC. The chain employs TRBV10-3 and TRBJ2-7; 8 bases agree with TRBD2. CDR1 and CDR2 (germline): ENHRY, SYGVKD. This CDR3 is 14 amino acids long. J gave up 5 bases and V 5 bases, and 8 bases lay outside the gene matches.

The chain recombines TRBV4-1 with TRBJ1-3, with TRBD1 matching 7 bases. The V and J ends lost 1 base and 10 bases, in that order; junction bases with no gene match: 7. The germline gives CDR1 MGHRA, CDR2 YSYEKL. The CDR3 covers 14 residues. CDR3 region: CASSQVLAGGTIYF. The CDR3 coding sequence is TGCGCCAGCAGCCAAGTTCTTGCAGGGGGTACCATATATTTT.

The V gene is TRBV2, the J gene TRBJ2-1, with a possible D match to TRBD1 (6 bases). The CDR3 extends over 13 amino acids. From germline, CDR1 is SNHLY and CDR2 FYNNEI. The V gene lost 7 bases and the J gene lost 7 bases, with 14 bases spanning the gap. CDR3 protein: CASTQDSRNEQFF. For the CDR3, the DNA is TGTGCCAGCACTCAGGACAGTAGGAATGAGCAGTTCTTC.

V is TRBV5-4 and J is TRBJ2-7, with 8 bases aligning to TRBD2. Germline values: CDR1 SGHNT, CDR2 YYREEE (reference sequence). The CDR3 totals 15 residues. Trimming removed 2 bases from V and 1 base from J; junction bases left unmatched: 5. The CDR3 here is CASSFSRGGSYEQYF. The CDR3 nucleotides read TGTGCCAGCAGCTTTTCACGCGGGGGGTCCTACGAGCAGTACTTC.

The chain combines TRBV9 with TRBJ2-7; D may be TRBD1 (6 bases). Per germline, CDR1 SGDLS and CDR2 YYNGEE. The CDR3 is 14 residues long. V gave up 3 bases and J gave up 3 bases, with 13 bases separating them. The CDR3: CASSGGPGIYEQYF. The CDR3 DNA reads as TGTGCCAGCAGCGGGGGGCCGGGAATCTACGAGCAGTACTTC.